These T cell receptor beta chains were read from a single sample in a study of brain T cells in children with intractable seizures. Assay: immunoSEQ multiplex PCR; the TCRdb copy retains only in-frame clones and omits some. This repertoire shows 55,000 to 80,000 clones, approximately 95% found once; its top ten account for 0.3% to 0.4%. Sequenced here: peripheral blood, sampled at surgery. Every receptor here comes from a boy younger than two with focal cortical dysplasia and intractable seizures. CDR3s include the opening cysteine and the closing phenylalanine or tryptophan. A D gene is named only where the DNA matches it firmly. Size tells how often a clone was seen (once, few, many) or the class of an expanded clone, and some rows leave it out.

CDR3nt: TGTGCCAGCAAACTTAGTCGCGGGAGCTCCTACAATGAGCAGTTCTTC; CDR3aa: CASKLSRGSSYNEQFF; abundance: NA; d_gene: TRBD2; v_gene: TRBV27; j_gene: TRBJ2-1
CDR3nt: TGTGCCAGCAGCCAAGATGGGCTGGACACAGATACGCAGTATTTT; CDR3aa: CASSQDGLDTDTQYF; abundance: NA; d_gene: NA; v_gene: TRBV3-1/TRBV3-2; j_gene: TRBJ2-3
CDR3nt: TGTGCCAGCAGTGAAGCGCTCCGGGACAGGGGGGAGACCCAGTACTTC; CDR3aa: CASSEALRDRGETQYF; abundance: NA; d_gene: TRBD1; v_gene: TRBV2; j_gene: TRBJ2-5
CDR3nt: TGTGCCAGCAGTTCCCCGGGGAGGGGAAATCAGCCCCAGCATTTT; CDR3aa: CASSSPGRGNQPQHF; abundance: NA; d_gene: NA; v_gene: TRBV28; j_gene: TRBJ1-5
CDR3nt: TGTGCCAGCAGCCAAGCAAGGGTATCAGGGGGATCGCGAGAGACCCAGTACTTC; CDR3aa: CASSQARVSGGSRETQYF; abundance: NA; d_gene: TRBD1; v_gene: TRBV3-1/TRBV3-2; j_gene: TRBJ2-5
CDR3nt: TGTGCCAGCTCCCCTAGTGATGAGCAGTTCTTC; CDR3aa: CASSPSDEQFF; abundance: NA; d_gene: NA; v_gene: TRBV28; j_gene: TRBJ2-1
CDR3nt: TGTGCCAGCAGCTTAGCGCACAGGGGTGAAAAACTGTTTTTT; CDR3aa: CASSLAHRGEKLFF; abundance: NA; d_gene: TRBD1; v_gene: TRBV7-2; j_gene: TRBJ1-4
CDR3nt: TGTGCCAGCAGCTTGCGTCCAAGCTACGAGCAGTACTTC; CDR3aa: CASSLRPSYEQYF; abundance: NA; d_gene: NA; v_gene: TRBV11-2; j_gene: TRBJ2-7
CDR3nt: TGTGCCAGCAGCCAAGAAATGGGGACCGGGGAGCTGTTTTTT; CDR3aa: CASSQEMGTGELFF; abundance: NA; d_gene: NA; v_gene: TRBV3-1/TRBV3-2; j_gene: TRBJ2-2
CDR3nt: TGCGCCAGCAGCCAAGATTATTACGGCGGGAACACTGAAGCTTTCTTT; CDR3aa: CASSQDYYGGNTEAFF; abundance: NA; d_gene: NA; v_gene: TRBV4-3; j_gene: TRBJ1-1
CDR3nt: TGTGCCAGCAGTGAGCCGCGACTAGCGGCCTACTTC; CDR3aa: CASSEPRLAAYF; abundance: NA; d_gene: TRBD2; v_gene: TRBV6-1; j_gene: TRBJ2-7
CDR3nt: TGTGCCAGCAGCTTAGCGCGTGGGCGATTTAATTCACCCCTCCACTTT; CDR3aa: CASSLARGRFNSPLHF; abundance: NA; d_gene: NA; v_gene: TRBV7-2; j_gene: TRBJ1-6
CDR3nt: TGTGCCAGCAGCCAAAGGGGGACACTCTACAATGAGCAGTTCTTC; CDR3aa: CASSQRGTLYNEQFF; abundance: NA; d_gene: NA; v_gene: TRBV6-5; j_gene: TRBJ2-1
CDR3nt: TGTGCCAGTAGTATAGATCTCAGGGGAGAGACCCAGTACTTC; CDR3aa: CASSIDLRGETQYF; abundance: NA; d_gene: NA; v_gene: TRBV19; j_gene: TRBJ2-5
CDR3nt: TGTGCCAGCAGTCGACAGGGGCCCACCGGGGAGCTGTTTTTT; CDR3aa: CASSRQGPTGELFF; abundance: NA; d_gene: TRBD1; v_gene: TRBV6-2/TRBV6-3; j_gene: TRBJ2-2
CDR3nt: TGTGCCAGTTACCCTCGAGCCTTACAGGCTATGATGGGGACTGAAGCTTTCTTT; CDR3aa: CASYPRALQAMMGTEAFF; abundance: NA; d_gene: NA; v_gene: TRBV2; j_gene: TRBJ1-1
CDR3nt: TGCGCCAGCAGCCATCGCCAGCGGGGGCCTGGTGTGAGCTCAGATACGCAGTATTTT; CDR3aa: CASSHRQRGPGVSSDTQYF; abundance: once; d_gene: TRBD2; v_gene: TRBV4-1; j_gene: TRBJ2-3
CDR3nt: TGTGCCAGCAGTGACTCGCCCAGGGGCTCACCCCTCCACTTT; CDR3aa: CASSDSPRGSPLHF; abundance: NA; d_gene: NA; v_gene: TRBV6-4; j_gene: TRBJ1-6
CDR3nt: TGTGCCAGCAGTGTACTCCAGACCCCACCCCTCCACTTT; CDR3aa: CASSVLQTPPLHF; abundance: NA; d_gene: NA; v_gene: TRBV2; j_gene: TRBJ1-6
CDR3nt: TGTGCCAGCAGTTTCCGGGACAGGGTTTATAGCAATCAGCCCCAGCATTTT; CDR3aa: CASSFRDRVYSNQPQHF; abundance: NA; d_gene: TRBD1; v_gene: TRBV2; j_gene: TRBJ1-5
CDR3nt: TGTGCCAGTAGCGGGAGGGCTTTCGGTTCCTACAATGAGCAGTTCTTC; CDR3aa: CASSGRAFGSYNEQFF; abundance: NA; d_gene: TRBD2; v_gene: TRBV19; j_gene: TRBJ2-1
CDR3nt: TGCGCCAGCAGTGACCCTCTAGCGGGGGGCTACACAGATACGCAGTATTTT; CDR3aa: CASSDPLAGGYTDTQYF; abundance: NA; d_gene: TRBD2; v_gene: TRBV10-1; j_gene: TRBJ2-3
CDR3nt: TGTGCCAGCAGTTGGATTGGGACACCAACTAGTGAAGCTTTCTTT; CDR3aa: CASSWIGTPTSEAFF; abundance: NA; d_gene: NA; v_gene: TRBV28; j_gene: TRBJ1-1
CDR3nt: TGTGCCAGCAGTTTTGACAGGGGAATCGGCGGCTACACCTTC; CDR3aa: CASSFDRGIGGYTF; abundance: once; d_gene: TRBD1; v_gene: TRBV2; j_gene: TRBJ1-2
CDR3nt: TGTGCCAGCAGCCATGGTACAGGGGGCGGGGAGCAGTACTTC; CDR3aa: CASSHGTGGGEQYF; abundance: NA; d_gene: TRBD1; v_gene: TRBV3-1/TRBV3-2; j_gene: TRBJ2-7
CDR3nt: TGTGCCAGCAGCTCACTAGCGGGGGCAGCCAAAAACATTCAGTACTTC; CDR3aa: CASSSLAGAAKNIQYF; abundance: NA; d_gene: TRBD2; v_gene: TRBV13; j_gene: TRBJ2-4
CDR3nt: TGTGCCAGCAGCTTGGGCGGGGTGAATGAGCAGTTCTTC; CDR3aa: CASSLGGVNEQFF; abundance: NA; d_gene: NA; v_gene: TRBV11-1; j_gene: TRBJ2-1
CDR3nt: TGTGCCAGCAGCTTAACGTCCGGGACTAGCGGGGGGAACACCGGGGAGCTGTTTTTT; CDR3aa: CASSLTSGTSGGNTGELFF; abundance: NA; d_gene: TRBD2; v_gene: TRBV7-2; j_gene: TRBJ2-2
CDR3nt: TGTGCCAGCAGCTCCCTGCCCCGCCACCCAGATACGCAGTATTTT; CDR3aa: CASSSLPRHPDTQYF; abundance: NA; d_gene: NA; v_gene: TRBV4-2; j_gene: TRBJ2-3
CDR3nt: TGTGCCAGCACCCTTTACTCAGCAGTCTCTAACTATGGCTACACCTTC; CDR3aa: CASTLYSAVSNYGYTF; abundance: NA; d_gene: NA; v_gene: TRBV7-8; j_gene: TRBJ1-2
CDR3nt: TGCGCCAGCAGCCCGCTACTAGCGGGGAGCTCCTACAATGAGCAGTTCTTC; CDR3aa: CASSPLLAGSSYNEQFF; abundance: NA; d_gene: TRBD2; v_gene: TRBV5-1; j_gene: TRBJ2-1
CDR3nt: TGTGCCAGCAGCCATGGGGGCAGGACAGATACGCAGTATTTT; CDR3aa: CASSHGGRTDTQYF; abundance: NA; d_gene: NA; v_gene: TRBV3-1/TRBV3-2; j_gene: TRBJ2-3
CDR3nt: TGTGCCAGAAGCTTGACGGTAGGATGCAATCAGCCCCAGCATTTT; CDR3aa: CARSLTVGCNQPQHF; abundance: NA; d_gene: NA; v_gene: TRBV5-3; j_gene: TRBJ1-5
CDR3nt: TGCGCCAGCAGCGAACCCGGGACCGGCGGAGAGACCCAGTACTTC; CDR3aa: CASSEPGTGGETQYF; abundance: NA; d_gene: NA; v_gene: TRBV5-1; j_gene: TRBJ2-5
CDR3nt: TGTGCCAGTAGAATACTAAAAGGTCACAATCAGCCCCAGCATTTT; CDR3aa: CASRILKGHNQPQHF; abundance: NA; d_gene: NA; v_gene: TRBV19; j_gene: TRBJ1-5
CDR3nt: TGTGCCAGCAGTGGGAGGAGCTCCTACAATGAGCAGTTCTTC; CDR3aa: CASSGRSSYNEQFF; abundance: NA; d_gene: NA; v_gene: TRBV2; j_gene: TRBJ2-1
CDR3nt: TGTGCCATCAGTTCAGACCGATTAAGCTCCTACAATGAGCAGTTCTTC; CDR3aa: CAISSDRLSSYNEQFF; abundance: once; d_gene: NA; v_gene: TRBV10-3; j_gene: TRBJ2-1
CDR3nt: TGTGCCAGCAGCCAAGTTGTGGGCAGCTATGGCTACACCTTC; CDR3aa: CASSQVVGSYGYTF; abundance: NA; d_gene: NA; v_gene: TRBV3-1/TRBV3-2; j_gene: TRBJ1-2
CDR3nt: TGTGCCAGCAGTTTAGGGTACTACAATGAGCAGTTCTTC; CDR3aa: CASSLGYYNEQFF; abundance: NA; d_gene: NA; v_gene: TRBV11-2; j_gene: TRBJ2-1
CDR3nt: TGTGCCATCAGTGCGAGGCCGTTGCGGGCAGACATCGCCGGGGAGCTGTTTTTT; CDR3aa: CAISARPLRADIAGELFF; abundance: NA; d_gene: NA; v_gene: TRBV10-3; j_gene: TRBJ2-2
CDR3nt: TGTGCCACCGGTCGTGCGGGGGGGGTTGAAGCTTTCTTT; CDR3aa: CATGRAGGVEAFF; abundance: NA; d_gene: NA; v_gene: TRBV15; j_gene: TRBJ1-1
CDR3nt: TGTGCCAGCAGCCCGGGGAGGGACATGGGGACACGTAAAAATACGCAGTATTTT; CDR3aa: CASSPGRDMGTRKNTQYF; abundance: once; d_gene: NA; v_gene: TRBV11-2; j_gene: TRBJ2-3
CDR3nt: TGTGCCAGCAGCCCGCTGACCGACAATCAGCCCCAGCATTTT; CDR3aa: CASSPLTDNQPQHF; abundance: few; d_gene: NA; v_gene: TRBV5-4; j_gene: TRBJ1-5
CDR3nt: TGCGCCAGCAGTGAGTCGGCGGGGGGGAACACAGATACGCAGTATTTT; CDR3aa: CASSESAGGNTDTQYF; abundance: NA; d_gene: TRBD2; v_gene: TRBV10-2; j_gene: TRBJ2-3
CDR3nt: TGTGCCAGCAGTTTAGCGTCAGGGGAGACCCAGTACTTC; CDR3aa: CASSLASGETQYF; abundance: NA; d_gene: NA; v_gene: TRBV12-3/TRBV12-4; j_gene: TRBJ2-5
CDR3nt: TGTGCCAGTAGTATAGCTCCGGCTACCTATGGCTACACCTTC; CDR3aa: CASSIAPATYGYTF; abundance: NA; d_gene: NA; v_gene: TRBV19; j_gene: TRBJ1-2